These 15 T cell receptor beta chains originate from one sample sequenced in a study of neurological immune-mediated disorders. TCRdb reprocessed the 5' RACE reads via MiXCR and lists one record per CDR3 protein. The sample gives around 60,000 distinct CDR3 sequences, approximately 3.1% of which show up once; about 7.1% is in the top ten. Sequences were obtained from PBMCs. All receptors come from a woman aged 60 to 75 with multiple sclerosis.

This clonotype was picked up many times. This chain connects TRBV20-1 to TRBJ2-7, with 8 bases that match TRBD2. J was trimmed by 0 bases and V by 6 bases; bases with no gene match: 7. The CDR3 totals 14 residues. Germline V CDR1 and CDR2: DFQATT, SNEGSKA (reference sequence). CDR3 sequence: CSAASGGSSYEQYF. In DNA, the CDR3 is TGCAGTGCGGCGAGCGGGGGAAGCTCCTACGAGCAGTACTTC.

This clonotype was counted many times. The CDR3 is CASSLADSYEQYF. CDR3 in DNA: TGTGCCAGCAGTTTGGCGGACTCCTACGAGCAGTACTTC. The chain recombines TRBV27 with TRBJ2-7; no definite D call. The ends were cut back, 3 bases at V and 0 bases at J, with 6 bases in the middle. Germline lookup yields CDR1 MNHEY and CDR2 SMNVEV (reference sequence). This CDR3 has 13 amino acids.

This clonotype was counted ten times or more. The CDR3 here is CASSPERAETQYF. The DNA for the CDR3 is TGCGCCAGCAGCCCCGAAAGGGCAGAGACCCAGTACTTC. This chain connects TRBV5-1 to TRBJ2-5; D remains ambiguous. Germline assignment: CDR1 SGHRS and CDR2 YFSETQ. CDR3 size: 13 residues. V gave up 4 bases and J gave up 4 bases, with 11 bases separating them.

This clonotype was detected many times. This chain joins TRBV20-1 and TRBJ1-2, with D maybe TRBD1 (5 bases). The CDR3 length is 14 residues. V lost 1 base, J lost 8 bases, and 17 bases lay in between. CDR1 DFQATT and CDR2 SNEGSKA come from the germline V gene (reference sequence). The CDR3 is CSARALGGEGGYTF. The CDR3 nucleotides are TGCAGTGCTAGAGCACTGGGGGGGGAAGGCGGCTACACCTTC.

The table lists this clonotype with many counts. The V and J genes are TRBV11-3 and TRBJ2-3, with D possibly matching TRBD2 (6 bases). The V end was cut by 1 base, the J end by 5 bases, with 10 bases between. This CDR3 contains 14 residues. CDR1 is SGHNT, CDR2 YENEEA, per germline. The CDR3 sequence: CASSLGGAVDTQYF. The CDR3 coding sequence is TGTGCCAGCAGCTTAGGCGGGGCGGTAGATACGCAGTATTTT.

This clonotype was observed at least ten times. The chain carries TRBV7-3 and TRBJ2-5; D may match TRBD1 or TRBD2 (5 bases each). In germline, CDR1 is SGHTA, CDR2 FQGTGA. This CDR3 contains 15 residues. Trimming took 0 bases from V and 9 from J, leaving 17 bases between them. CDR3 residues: CASSLTAGTPGAQYF. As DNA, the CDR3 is TGTGCCAGCAGCTTAACCGCCGGGACCCCCGGGGCCCAGTACTTC.

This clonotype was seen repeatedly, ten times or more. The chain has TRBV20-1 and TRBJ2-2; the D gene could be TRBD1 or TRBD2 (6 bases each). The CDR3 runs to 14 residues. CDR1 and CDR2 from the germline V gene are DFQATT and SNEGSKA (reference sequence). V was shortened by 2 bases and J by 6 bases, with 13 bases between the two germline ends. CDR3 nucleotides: TGCAGTGCTAGACTAGGGGGAGGACCCGGGGAGCTGTTTTTT. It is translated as CSARLGGGPGELFF.

The CDR3 region has the DNA TGTGCCAGCACCCCTTGGGAGGGATACAATGAGCAGTTCTTC. As protein: CASTPWEGYNEQFF. The chain is built from TRBV28 and TRBJ2-1; 7 nucleotides align to TRBD2. The ends lost 7 bases at V and 4 bases at J; junction bases unmatched: 7. This CDR3 spans 14 amino acids. Germline V gives CDR1 MDHEN, CDR2 SYDVKM.

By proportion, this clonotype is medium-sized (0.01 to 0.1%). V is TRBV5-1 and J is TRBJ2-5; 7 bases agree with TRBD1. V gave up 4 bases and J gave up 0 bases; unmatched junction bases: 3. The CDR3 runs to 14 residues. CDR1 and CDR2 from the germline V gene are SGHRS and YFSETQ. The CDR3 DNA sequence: TGCGCCAGCAGCCAAGGGGGCAACCAAGAGACCCAGTACTTC. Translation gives CASSQGGNQETQYF.

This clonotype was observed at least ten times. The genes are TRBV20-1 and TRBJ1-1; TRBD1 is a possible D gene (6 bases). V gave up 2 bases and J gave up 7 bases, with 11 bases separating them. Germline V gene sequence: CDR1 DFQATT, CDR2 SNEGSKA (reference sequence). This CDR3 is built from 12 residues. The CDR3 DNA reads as TGCAGTGCTAGAAGGGGGTACGGTGAAGCTTTCTTT. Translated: CSARRGYGEAFF.

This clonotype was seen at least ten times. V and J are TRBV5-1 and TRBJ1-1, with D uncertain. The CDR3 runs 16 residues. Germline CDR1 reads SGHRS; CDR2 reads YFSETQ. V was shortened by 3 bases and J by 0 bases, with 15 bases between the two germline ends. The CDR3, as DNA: TGCGCCAGCAGCTGGAGGGCCGGAACCTTGAACACTGAAGCTTTCTTT. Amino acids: CASSWRAGTLNTEAFF.

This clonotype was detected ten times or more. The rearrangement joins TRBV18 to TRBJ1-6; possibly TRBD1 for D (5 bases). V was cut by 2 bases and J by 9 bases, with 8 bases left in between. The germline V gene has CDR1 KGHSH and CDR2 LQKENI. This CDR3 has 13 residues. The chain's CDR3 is CASSPSGLSPLHF. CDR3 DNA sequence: TGTGCCAGCTCACCATCAGGGCTTTCACCCCTCCACTTT.

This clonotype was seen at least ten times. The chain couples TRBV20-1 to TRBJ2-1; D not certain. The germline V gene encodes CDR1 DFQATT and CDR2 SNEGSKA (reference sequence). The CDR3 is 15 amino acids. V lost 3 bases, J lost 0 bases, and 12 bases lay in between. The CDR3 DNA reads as TGCAGTGCTAGCGTCCTCGGCAGCTCCTACAATGAGCAGTTCTTC. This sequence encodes CSASVLGSSYNEQFF.

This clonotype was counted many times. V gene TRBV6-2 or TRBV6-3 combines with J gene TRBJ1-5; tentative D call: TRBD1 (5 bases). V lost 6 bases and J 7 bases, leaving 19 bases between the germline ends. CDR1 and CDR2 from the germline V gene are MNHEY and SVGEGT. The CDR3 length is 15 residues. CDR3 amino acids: CASRPGVWFPQPQHF. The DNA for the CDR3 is TGTGCCAGCAGACCGGGGGTTTGGTTCCCCCAGCCCCAGCATTTT.

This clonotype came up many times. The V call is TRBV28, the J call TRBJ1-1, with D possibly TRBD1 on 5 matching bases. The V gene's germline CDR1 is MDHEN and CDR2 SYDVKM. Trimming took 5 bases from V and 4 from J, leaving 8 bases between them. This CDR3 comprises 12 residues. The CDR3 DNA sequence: TGTGCCAGCAGTGCAGGGTTCACTGAAGCTTTCTTT. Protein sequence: CASSAGFTEAFF.